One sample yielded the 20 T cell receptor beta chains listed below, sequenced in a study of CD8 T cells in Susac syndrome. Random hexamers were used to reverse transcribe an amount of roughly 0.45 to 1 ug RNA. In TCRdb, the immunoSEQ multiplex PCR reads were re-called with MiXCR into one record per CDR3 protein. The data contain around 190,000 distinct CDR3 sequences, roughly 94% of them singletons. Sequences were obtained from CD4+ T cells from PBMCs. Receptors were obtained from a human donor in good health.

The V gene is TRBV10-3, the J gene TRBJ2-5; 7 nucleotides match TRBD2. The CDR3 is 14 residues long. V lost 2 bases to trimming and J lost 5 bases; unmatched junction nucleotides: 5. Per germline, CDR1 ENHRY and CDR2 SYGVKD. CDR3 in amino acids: CAISERGSGETQYF. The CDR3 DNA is TGTGCCATCAGTGAGCGCGGGAGCGGTGAGACCCAGTACTTC.

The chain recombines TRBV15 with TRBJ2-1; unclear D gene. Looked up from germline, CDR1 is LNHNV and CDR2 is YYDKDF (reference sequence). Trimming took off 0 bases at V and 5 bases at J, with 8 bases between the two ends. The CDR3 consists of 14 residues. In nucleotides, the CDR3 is TGTGCCACCAGCAGAGATCGGGCTGACAATGAGCAGTTCTTC. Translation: CATSRDRADNEQFF.

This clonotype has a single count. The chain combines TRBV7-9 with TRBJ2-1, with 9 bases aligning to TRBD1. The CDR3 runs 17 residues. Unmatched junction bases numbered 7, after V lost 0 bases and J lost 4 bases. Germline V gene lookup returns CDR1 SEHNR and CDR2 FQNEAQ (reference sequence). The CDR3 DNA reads TGTGCCAGCAGCTTAGCTGGACAGGGGAGAAGGTACAATGAGCAGTTCTTC. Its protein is CASSLAGQGRRYNEQFF.

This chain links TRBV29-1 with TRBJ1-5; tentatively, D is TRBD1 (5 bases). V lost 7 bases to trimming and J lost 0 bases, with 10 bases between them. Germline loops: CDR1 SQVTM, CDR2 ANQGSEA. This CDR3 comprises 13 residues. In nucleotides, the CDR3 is TGCAGCGCAACAGGAAGTAGCAATCAGCCCCAGCATTTT. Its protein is CSATGSSNQPQHF.

The CDR3 sequence: CSASMMREGDTQYF. The CDR3 DNA is TGCAGTGCTAGTATGATGCGGGAGGGCGATACGCAGTATTTT. The gene calls are TRBV20-1 and TRBJ2-3; 9 positions agree with TRBD2. V lost 3 bases, J lost 6 bases, and 7 bases stayed unmatched. Germline values: CDR1 DFQATT, CDR2 SNEGSKA (reference sequence). The CDR3 consists of 14 residues.

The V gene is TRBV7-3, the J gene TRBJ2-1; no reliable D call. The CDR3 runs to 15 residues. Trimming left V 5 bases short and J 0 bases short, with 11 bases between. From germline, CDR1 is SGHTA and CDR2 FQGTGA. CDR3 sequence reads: CASSPLTSSYNEQFF. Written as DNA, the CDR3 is TGTGCCAGCAGCCCGTTGACCAGCTCCTACAATGAGCAGTTCTTC.

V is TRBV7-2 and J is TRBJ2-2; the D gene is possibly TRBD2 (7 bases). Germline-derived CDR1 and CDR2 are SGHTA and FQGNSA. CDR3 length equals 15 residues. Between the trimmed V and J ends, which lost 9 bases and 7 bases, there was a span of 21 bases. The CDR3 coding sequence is TGTGCCAGTACCCTACGGCGGGGGCCGGGCGGGGAGCTGTTTTTT. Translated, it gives CASTLRRGPGGELFF.

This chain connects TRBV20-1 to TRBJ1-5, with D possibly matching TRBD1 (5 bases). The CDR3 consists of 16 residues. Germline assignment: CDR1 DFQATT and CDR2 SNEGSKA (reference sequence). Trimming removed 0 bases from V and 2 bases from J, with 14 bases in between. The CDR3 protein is CSARDIPGRGNQPQHF. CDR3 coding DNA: TGCAGTGCTAGAGATATCCCAGGGCGAGGCAATCAGCCCCAGCATTTT.

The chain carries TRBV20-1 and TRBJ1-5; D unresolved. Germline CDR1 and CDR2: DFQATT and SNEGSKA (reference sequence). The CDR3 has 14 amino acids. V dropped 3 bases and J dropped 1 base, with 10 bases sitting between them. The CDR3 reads CSASDTMSNQPQHF. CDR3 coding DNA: TGCAGTGCTAGCGACACCATGAGCAATCAGCCCCAGCATTTT.

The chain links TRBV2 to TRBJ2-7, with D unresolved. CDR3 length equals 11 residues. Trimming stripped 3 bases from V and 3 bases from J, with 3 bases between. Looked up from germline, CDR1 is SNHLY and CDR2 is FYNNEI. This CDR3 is CASSEVYEQYF. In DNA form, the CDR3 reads TGTGCCAGCAGTGAGGTCTACGAGCAGTACTTC. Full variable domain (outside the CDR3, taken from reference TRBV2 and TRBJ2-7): EPEVTQTPSHQVTQMGQEVILRCVPISNHLYFYWYRQILGQKVEFLVSFYNNEISEKSEIFDDQFSVERPDGSNFTLKIRSTKLEDSAMYFCASSEVYEQYFGPGTRLTVT.

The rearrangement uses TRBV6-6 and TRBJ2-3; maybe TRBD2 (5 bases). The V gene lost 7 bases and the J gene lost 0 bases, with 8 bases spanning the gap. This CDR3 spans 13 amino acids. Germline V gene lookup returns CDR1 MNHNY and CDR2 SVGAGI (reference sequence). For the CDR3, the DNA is TGTGCCAGCAACGGGATTAGCACAGATACGCAGTATTTT. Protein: CASNGISTDTQYF.

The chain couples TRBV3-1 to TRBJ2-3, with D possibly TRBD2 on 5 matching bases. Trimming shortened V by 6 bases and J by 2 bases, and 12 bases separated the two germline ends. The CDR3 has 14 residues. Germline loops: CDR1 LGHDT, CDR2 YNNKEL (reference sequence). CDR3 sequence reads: CASRHAGNTDTQYF. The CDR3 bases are TGTGCCAGCAGGCATGCCGGGAACACAGATACGCAGTATTTT.

CDR3 region: CASSLGTSGSGANEQFF. In DNA, the CDR3 is TGTGCCAGCAGCCTCGGGACTAGCGGGAGTGGGGCCAATGAGCAGTTCTTC. The chain is built from TRBV28 and TRBJ2-1, with TRBD2 identical over 14 bases. This CDR3 region has 17 residues. In germline, CDR1 is MDHEN, CDR2 SYDVKM. Trimming took 6 bases from V and 6 from J; bases not matched to a gene: 10.

The CDR3 protein is CASSILPSVNEQFF. Written as DNA, the CDR3 is TGTGCCAGTAGTATACTGCCTAGCGTCAATGAGCAGTTCTTC. The chain carries TRBV19 and TRBJ2-1, with a possible D match to TRBD2 (6 bases). There are 14 residues in the CDR3. The germline gives CDR1 LNHDA, CDR2 SQIVND (reference sequence). Trimming stripped 2 bases from V and 6 bases from J, with 11 bases between.

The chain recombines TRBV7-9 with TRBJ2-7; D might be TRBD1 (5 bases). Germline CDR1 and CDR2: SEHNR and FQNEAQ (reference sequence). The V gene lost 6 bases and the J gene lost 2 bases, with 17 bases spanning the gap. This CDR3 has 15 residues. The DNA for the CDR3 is TGTGCCAGCAGTACCGACGTGGGGCAGCCCTACGAGCAGTACTTC. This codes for CASSTDVGQPYEQYF.

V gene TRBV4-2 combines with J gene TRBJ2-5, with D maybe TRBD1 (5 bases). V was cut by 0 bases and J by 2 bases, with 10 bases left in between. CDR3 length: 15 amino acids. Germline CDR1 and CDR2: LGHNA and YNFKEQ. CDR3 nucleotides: TGTGCCAGCAGCCAAGAATCAGGGAAACAAGAGACCCAGTACTTC. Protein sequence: CASSQESGKQETQYF.

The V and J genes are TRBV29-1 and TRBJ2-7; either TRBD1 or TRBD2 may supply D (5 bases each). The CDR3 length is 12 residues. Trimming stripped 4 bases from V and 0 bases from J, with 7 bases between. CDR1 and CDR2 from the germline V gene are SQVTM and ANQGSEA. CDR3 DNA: TGCAGCGTTGGGGACCCCTCCTACGAGCAGTACTTC. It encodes CSVGDPSYEQYF.

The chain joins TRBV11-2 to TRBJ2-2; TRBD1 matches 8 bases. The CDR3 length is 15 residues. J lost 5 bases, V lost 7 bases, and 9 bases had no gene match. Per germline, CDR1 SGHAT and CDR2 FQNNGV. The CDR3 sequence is CASTLQGAGTGELFF. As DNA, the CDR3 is TGTGCCAGCACCCTCCAGGGGGCTGGGACCGGGGAGCTGTTTTTT.

The CDR3 here is CASSQVHEQYF. The CDR3 nucleotides are TGTGCCAGCAGCCAAGTCCACGAGCAGTACTTC. This chain uses TRBV3-1 with TRBJ2-7, with no clear D. The CDR3 contains 11 residues. Per germline, CDR1 LGHDT and CDR2 YNNKEL (reference sequence). Trimming shortened V by 1 base and J by 5 bases, and 3 bases separated the two germline ends.

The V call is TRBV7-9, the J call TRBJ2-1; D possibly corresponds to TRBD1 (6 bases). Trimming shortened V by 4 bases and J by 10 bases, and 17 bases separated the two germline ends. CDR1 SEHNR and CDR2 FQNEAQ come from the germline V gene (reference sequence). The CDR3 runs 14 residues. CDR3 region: CASSYNDGGEEQFF. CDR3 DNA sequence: TGTGCCAGCAGCTACAACGATGGGGGCGAGGAGCAGTTCTTC.